Listed below are T cell receptor beta chains from one sample, sequenced in a study of blood T cell repertoires in COVID-19. TCRdb keeps only in-frame clones here, not all; method: immunoSEQ multiplex PCR. The sample consists of 350,000 to 500,000 clones, over 75% of them appearing once. The source material was PBMCs or T cells enriched from blood (not recorded which). All receptors come from a woman aged 18-29 years who had been exposed to COVID-19. Each CDR3 is given with its conserved first and last residue.

v_gene	j_gene	CDR3aa
TRBV7-3	TRBJ2-3	CASSLIGQGGRGTDTQYF
TRBV28	TRBJ2-7	CASRPEGLTYEQYF
TRBV7-9	TRBJ1-4	CAAAAAFDEKLFF
TRBV28	TRBJ2-7	CASSLLAAAPYEQYF
TRBV7-6	TRBJ2-7	CASSFRDSSYEQYF
TRBV5-1	TRBJ1-1	CASSSQGANTEAFF
TRBV5-1	TRBJ2-5	CASSSQGIETQYF
TRBV28	TRBJ1-3	CASSLGGSGNTIYF
TRBV7-8	TRBJ1-4	CASSLAGVDEKLFF
TRBV14	TRBJ1-6	CASSHSGNSPLHF
TRBV4-2	TRBJ1-2	CASSQERQNYGYTF
TRBV18	TRBJ1-6	CASSPPPQASSYNSPLHF
TRBV4-3	TRBJ2-3	CASSQEGTQGQYF
TRBV9	TRBJ2-3	CASSVAGGVSTDTQYF
TRBV9	TRBJ1-2	CASSSGTGGAYGYTF
TRBV28	TRBJ2-7	CASSDQQGARVEQYF
TRBV5-1	TRBJ2-4	CASSLVGAGENIQYF
TRBV15	TRBJ2-1	CATSRSPSSYNEQFF
TRBV19	TRBJ2-7	CASSIGLAGGYEQYF
TRBV5-8	TRBJ2-7	CASSWDPGGTSYEQYF
TRBV5-1	TRBJ1-1	CAIKGTAGATEAFF
TRBV5-1	TRBJ2-7	CASSFSGGNEQYF
TRBV7-3	TRBJ2-1	CASREGGPDNEQFF
TRBV4-1	TRBJ2-1	CASSQLRGTEVNEQFF
TRBV4-1	TRBJ1-2	CASQGRGGQGDNYGYTF
TRBV9	TRBJ2-3	CASSSGDPAPQYF
TRBV15	TRBJ1-4	CATSRGGGAYEKLFF
TRBV15	TRBJ1-1	CATSSGDRMNTEAFF
TRBV28	TRBJ2-3	CASSFPLRLF
TRBV28	TRBJ1-6	CASSLGTGIVSYNSPLHF
TRBV19	TRBJ2-2	CASSIVSGNTGELFF
TRBV7-3	TRBJ2-3	CASSLFGGADTQYF
TRBV3-1/TRBV3-2	TRBJ2-3	CASSSQGDTQYF
TRBV29-1	TRBJ2-7	CSLQPLGPSGSYEQYF
TRBV18	TRBJ1-1	CASSPLFTEAFF
TRBV6-2/TRBV6-3	TRBJ2-2	CASSYSEERDRATGELFF
TRBV9	TRBJ2-1	CASSVGGQVNEQFF
TRBV19	TRBJ2-1	CASKRQGARDEQFF
TRBV9	TRBJ2-5	CASSPGTSLETQYF
TRBV25-1	TRBJ2-1	CATALGGSSYNEQFF
TRBV27	TRBJ2-3	CASSRLAGDTDTQYF
TRBV30	TRBJ2-5	CAWRLGLAGRETQYF
TRBV5-1	TRBJ2-1	CASSLSGHSSYNEQFF
TRBV24-1	TRBJ1-4	CATSDSGGTNEKLFF
TRBV19	TRBJ2-7	CASSMFPRQAGVDEQYF